These 24 T cell receptor beta chains originate from one sample sequenced in a study of T cell repertoires in cytomegalovirus infection. These receptors lack a known antigen. TCRdb re-derived calls from the reads in MiXCR, one entry per CDR3 protein. The table includes 450,000 to 600,000 distinct CDR3 sequences, about 39% detected once. The material was cultured PBMCs, obtained from culture after CMV antigen stimulation. These receptors all come from a human donor in good health (CMV status not recorded). Some clones in this sample may be carry-over from other donors' samples.

The chain uses TRBV28 and TRBJ2-7, with D tentatively TRBD2 (6 bases). This CDR3 comprises 12 residues. Per germline, CDR1 MDHEN and CDR2 SYDVKM. V lost 7 bases, J lost 2 bases, and 9 bases lay in between. DNA of the CDR3: TGTGCCAGCAACGGGGGTACCTACGAGCAGTACTTC. It is translated as CASNGGTYEQYF.

This clonotype was seen only a few times. CDR3 sequence reads: CASSREGGVYSNQPQHF. The CDR3 DNA follows: TGTGCCAGCAGCCGGGAAGGGGGGGTTTATAGCAATCAGCCCCAGCATTTT. The chain links TRBV27 to TRBJ1-5; D may be TRBD1 (6 bases). With 6 bases removed from V and 0 bases from J, the gap between germline ends came to 18 bases. There are 17 residues in the CDR3. Germline V gene lookup returns CDR1 MNHEY and CDR2 SMNVEV (reference sequence).

This clonotype was found a few times. The chain is built from TRBV5-6 and TRBJ2-4, with TRBD1 matching 7 bases. J gave up 7 bases and V 1 base, and 8 bases lay outside the gene matches. The CDR3 sequence is 15 residues long. Germline-derived CDR1 and CDR2 are SGHDT and YYEEEE. The CDR3 is CASSLSRGGRNIQYF. CDR3 bases: TGTGCCAGCAGCTTGAGTAGAGGGGGCCGGAACATTCAGTACTTC.

This chain connects TRBV10-3 to TRBJ1-5, with 7 bases fitting TRBD1. The length of the CDR3 is 13 residues. Germline V lookup: CDR1 ENHRY, CDR2 SYGVKD. J was trimmed by 6 bases and V by 10 bases; bases with no gene match: 9. The CDR3 protein is CANKQGFGQPQHF. CDR3 DNA sequence: TGTGCCAACAAACAGGGGTTTGGTCAGCCCCAGCATTTT.

V gene TRBV6-1 combines with J gene TRBJ2-5; 8 positions agree with TRBD2. Germline V gene data show CDR1 as MNHNS and CDR2 as SASEGT. This CDR3 has 16 residues. V trimming: 5 bases; J trimming: 5 bases; junction bases outside the gene matches: 13. The CDR3 is CASSPSTPGGQETQYF. CDR3 bases: TGTGCCAGCAGTCCCTCCACCCCGGGGGGGCAGGAGACCCAGTACTTC.

Only a few counts were recorded for this clonotype. The chain is built from TRBV6-2 or TRBV6-3 and TRBJ2-3, with D maybe TRBD1 (5 bases). The ends were cut back, 8 bases at V and 0 bases at J, with 9 bases in the middle. CDR3 length: 13 residues. The V gene's germline CDR1 is MNHEY and CDR2 SVGEGT. DNA of the CDR3: TGTGCCAGCCGTACAGGTAGCACAGATACGCAGTATTTT. Protein: CASRTGSTDTQYF.

In its sample, this clonotype was seen a few times. The V call is TRBV11-2, the J call TRBJ2-3; possibly TRBD2 for D (5 bases). The germline gives CDR1 SGHAT, CDR2 FQNNGV. The CDR3 sequence is 16 residues long. The V gene lost 3 bases and the J gene lost 0 bases, with 13 bases spanning the gap. The CDR3 spells CASSFRGGPSTDTQYF. CDR3 DNA sequence: TGTGCCAGCAGCTTTCGAGGCGGGCCCAGCACAGATACGCAGTATTTT.

The V and J genes are TRBV7-8 and TRBJ1-4, with TRBD1 matching 8 bases. The germline CDR1 and CDR2 sequences are SGHVS and FQNEAQ. V dropped 2 bases and J dropped 1; count of bases not matched to a gene: 12. CDR3 length: 19 amino acids. The CDR3 is CASSLFGRGPLETNEKLFF. CDR3 DNA: TGTGCCAGCAGCTTATTTGGCAGGGGGCCCTTAGAAACTAATGAAAAACTGTTTTTT. The full variable domain, its missing parts supplied by reference TRBV7-8 and TRBJ1-4, is GAGVSQSPRYKVAKRGQDVALRCDPISGHVSLFWYQQALGQGPEFLTYFQNEAQLDKSGLPSDRFFAERPEGSVSTLKIQRTQQEDSAVYLCASSLFGRGPLETNEKLFFGSGTQLSVL.

V gene TRBV7-9 combines with J gene TRBJ2-7; TRBD2 agrees at 8 bases. From germline, CDR1 is SEHNR and CDR2 FQNEAQ (reference sequence). The V segment lost 3 bases and the J segment 5 bases; nucleotides outside the gene matches: 12. The CDR3 has 16 amino acids. The CDR3: CASSLGLGGRRNEQYF. The CDR3 DNA reads TGTGCCAGCAGCTTGGGACTAGGGGGGCGGAGGAACGAGCAGTACTTC.

This clonotype came up a few times. The chain has TRBV27 and TRBJ2-1; 7 nucleotides align to TRBD2. The CDR3 sequence is 16 residues long. From germline, CDR1 is MNHEY and CDR2 SMNVEV (reference sequence). With V trimmed by 5 bases and J by 5 bases, 12 bases remained unmatched. This chain's CDR3 is CASSPLAATADNEQFF. The CDR3 DNA is TGTGCCAGCAGTCCCCTAGCGGCGACGGCCGACAATGAGCAGTTCTTC.

Only a few counts were recorded for this clonotype. V usage is TRBV7-9 and J usage is TRBJ2-5, with D unresolved. This CDR3 comprises 13 residues. The V gene's germline CDR1 is SEHNR and CDR2 FQNEAQ (reference sequence). V lost 5 bases and J lost 5, with 12 bases in between. In DNA, the CDR3 is TGTGCCAGCAGCATCCCTTGGGCGGAGACCCAGTACTTC. Its translation: CASSIPWAETQYF.

The chain links TRBV7-9 to TRBJ2-1, with TRBD2 matching over 7 bases. After removal of 5 bases from V and 10 bases from J, the junction contained 11 bases not matched to a gene. The CDR3 spans 14 residues. Germline loops: CDR1 SEHNR, CDR2 FQNEAQ (reference sequence). The CDR3 region is CASSLKGGLKEQFF. The CDR3 DNA reads as TGTGCCAGCAGCCTCAAGGGAGGGCTGAAGGAGCAGTTCTTC.

The chain couples TRBV7-2 to TRBJ2-1; 7 bases are shared with TRBD2. Germline loops: CDR1 SGHTA, CDR2 FQGNSA. The CDR3 runs to 14 residues. Trimming took 4 bases from V and 3 from J; bases not matched to a gene: 3. The CDR3 sequence: CASSSLAVYNEQFF. CDR3 sequence (DNA): TGTGCCAGCAGCTCGCTAGCGGTCTACAATGAGCAGTTCTTC.

This clonotype showed up just a few times. This sequence joins TRBV7-6 and TRBJ2-2; weak D call: TRBD1 (5 bases). V lost 1 base and J lost 0, with 9 bases in between. Germline lookup yields CDR1 SGHVS and CDR2 FNYEAQ. CDR3 length: 16 residues. The CDR3 DNA is TGTGCCAGCAGCTTAGAGGGGCCACCGAACACCGGGGAGCTGTTTTTT. Its protein product is CASSLEGPPNTGELFF.

The rearrangement joins TRBV20-1 to TRBJ2-5; D might be TRBD1 or TRBD2, each matching 8 bases. CDR3 size: 13 residues. CDR1 and CDR2 (germline): DFQATT, SNEGSKA (reference sequence). The V end was cut by 7 bases, the J end by 4 bases, with 16 bases between. The CDR3 nucleotides read TGCAGTGGCAGGGGGCTAGCGGGAGAGACCCAGTACTTC. Residues: CSGRGLAGETQYF.

The rearrangement uses TRBV2 and TRBJ1-2; D unresolved. V lost 9 bases and J 8 bases, leaving 16 bases between the germline ends. Germline V gene data show CDR1 as SNHLY and CDR2 as FYNNEI. This CDR3 comprises 12 residues. The CDR3, as DNA: TGTGCCAGAATTAAGAGGGAGTCCGGCTACACCTTC. It specifies CARIKRESGYTF.

The chain carries TRBV19 and TRBJ1-6; D perhaps matches TRBD1 (5 bases). This CDR3 is built from 12 residues. The V gene lost 7 bases and the J gene lost 9 bases, with 10 bases spanning the gap. Germline CDR1 and CDR2: LNHDA and SQIVND (reference sequence). The CDR3 DNA reads TGTGCCAGTACAGACAGCTCTTCACCCCTCCACTTT. Encoded protein: CASTDSSSPLHF.

The chain uses TRBV20-1 and TRBJ1-2; no definite D call. V was cut by 6 bases and J by 5 bases, with 16 bases left in between. The CDR3 has 13 amino acids. CDR1 is DFQATT and CDR2 is SNEGSKA in the germline V gene (reference sequence). The CDR3 region has the DNA TGCAGTGCCGGTCGGAGGGATGGTTATGGCTACACCTTC. This translates into CSAGRRDGYGYTF.

The V and J genes are TRBV5-4 and TRBJ2-1; D remains unclear. The V and J ends lost 2 bases and 0 bases respectively, with 9 bases between them. Per the germline V gene, CDR1 is SGHNT and CDR2 is YYREEE (reference sequence). This CDR3 has 15 amino acids. The CDR3 loop reads CASSFHGYSYNEQFF. The CDR3 DNA is TGTGCCAGCAGCTTTCACGGGTACTCCTACAATGAGCAGTTCTTC.

V gene TRBV12-3 or TRBV12-4 combines with J gene TRBJ2-5; possible D gene TRBD2, 6 bases. The CDR3 has 14 residues. Trimming took 5 bases from V and 5 from J, leaving 15 bases between them. The CDR3 nucleotides read TGTGCCAGCAGTGGGGACTCCCGGACGGAGACCCAGTACTTC. This sequence encodes CASSGDSRTETQYF.

The CDR3 sequence is CASSLLHPGELFF. The DNA for the CDR3 is TGTGCCAGCAGTTTACTCCACCCCGGGGAGCTGTTTTTT. The V call is TRBV12-3 or TRBV12-4, the J call TRBJ2-2; D gene uncertain. The CDR3 loop spans 13 amino acids. The V end was cut by 2 bases, the J end by 6 bases, with 7 bases between.

V gene TRBV20-1 combines with J gene TRBJ1-4; D gene uncertain. This CDR3 has 13 residues. Germline V CDR1 and CDR2: DFQATT, SNEGSKA (reference sequence). Trimming pared 7 bases from V and 10 bases from J, leaving 19 bases between. Written as DNA, the CDR3 is TGCAGTGTGAGCAATCAGGTCCTCGGAAAACTGTTTTTT. Translated: CSVSNQVLGKLFF.

This clonotype was recorded once. The gene calls are TRBV2 and TRBJ2-1, with TRBD2 matching 8 bases. This CDR3 has 11 residues. Germline assignment: CDR1 SNHLY and CDR2 FYNNEI. The J segment lost 12 bases and the V segment lost 6 bases, leaving 4 bases of the junction unmatched. For the CDR3, the DNA is TGTGCCAGCAGGGCCGGGACTAGGCAGTTCTTC. Its translation: CASRAGTRQFF.

This clonotype has a handful of counts. V and J are TRBV7-2 and TRBJ2-3; no definite D call. Between the trimmed V and J ends, which lost 5 bases and 2 bases, there was a span of 17 bases. Germline assignment: CDR1 SGHTA and CDR2 FQGNSA. This CDR3 is built from 16 residues. DNA for the CDR3: TGTGCCAGCAGCCCCGGGCCCGTTAAGAACACAGATACGCAGTATTTT. It translates to CASSPGPVKNTDTQYF.